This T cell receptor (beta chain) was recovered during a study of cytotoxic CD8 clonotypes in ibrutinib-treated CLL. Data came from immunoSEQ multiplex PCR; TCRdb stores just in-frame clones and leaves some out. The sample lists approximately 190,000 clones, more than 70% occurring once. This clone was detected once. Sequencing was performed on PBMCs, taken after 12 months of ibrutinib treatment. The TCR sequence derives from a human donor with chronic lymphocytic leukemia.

The CDR3, as DNA: TGTGCCAGCAGCCTCGGGAACTCGGAATTCTACGAGCAGTACTTC. This translates into CASSLGNSEFYEQYF. The rearrangement uses TRBV2 and TRBJ2-7; a weak D match, TRBD2 (5 bases). The V gene lost 6 bases and the J gene lost 3 bases, with 18 bases spanning the gap. From germline, CDR1 is SNHLY and CDR2 FYNNEI. This CDR3 has 15 residues.